What follows is one T cell receptor beta chain and its context. This specimen comes from a study of blood T cell repertoires in COVID-19. Across the study: Researchers got acute and convalescent COVID-19 samples from the United States, Italy and Spain. Nucleic acid was either cDNA or gDNA, and it came from T cells, B-cell-depleted T cells, or PBMCs.

Germline loops: CDR1 MNHEY, CDR2 SVGAGI. J lost 5 bases, V lost 5 bases, and 7 bases had no gene match. This CDR3 spans 14 amino acids. How the authors handled the data: For nucleated cells, counts were estimated from reference gene primer amplification. Produced via immunoSEQ multiplex PCR; TCRdb's table is partial and in-frame only. Clonal size and the V and J genes are those of that table, whereas D and trimming came from the DNA. This sample has 100,000 to 150,000 clones; over 75% occur once, and the top ten carry roughly 1.2%. V and J are TRBV6-5 and TRBJ2-5; 8 bases fit TRBD1. Sequencing used peripheral blood. This TCR came from a woman aged 80 or older with acute or convalescent COVID-19. The CDR3 region has the DNA TGTGCCAGCAGTAATGGACAGGGCGGGGAGACCCAGTACTTC. Translating gives CASSNGQGGETQYF.